These 27 T cell receptor beta chains were all obtained from the same sample, sequenced in a study of cytotoxic CD8 clonotypes in ibrutinib-treated CLL (dated by TCRdb to the early 2020s). The sample's time point label, in plain terms: 12 months on ibrutinib. The library was made by the immunoSEQ multiplex PCR assay. TCRdb stores this immuneACCESS table with in-frame sequences only. Part of the clones is absent; in the studies checked, under half of the shortfall reflects unresolved V genes, and no reason is known for the rest. For this sample there are 140,000 or so clones; roughly 83% appear just once. The ten largest make up about 13% of the sample. This specimen was PBMCs, taken after 12 months of ibrutinib treatment. All receptors come from a human donor with chronic lymphocytic leukemia.

This chain links TRBV4-1 with TRBJ1-1, with D unresolved. This CDR3 region has 15 residues. V was trimmed by 0 bases and J by 0 bases, leaving 8 bases between them. Germline V gives CDR1 MGHRA, CDR2 YSYEKL. In nucleotides, the CDR3 is TGCGCCAGCAGCCAAGATGGTCGGATGAACACTGAAGCTTTCTTT. Amino acid sequence: CASSQDGRMNTEAFF.

The chain couples TRBV10-2 to TRBJ1-1, with D tentatively TRBD1 (6 bases). CDR3 length: 15 residues. Trimming shortened V by 9 bases and J by 5 bases, and 22 bases separated the two germline ends. Looked up from germline, CDR1 is WSHSY and CDR2 is SAAADI. CDR3 residues: CASFSFGQGRTEAFF. CDR3 DNA sequence: TGCGCCAGTTTCTCCTTTGGGCAGGGGAGGACTGAAGCTTTCTTT.

The chain recombines TRBV7-8 with TRBJ1-2; tentatively, D is TRBD1 (6 bases). CDR3 length equals 17 residues. CDR1 is SGHVS, CDR2 FQNEAQ, per germline. V gave up 5 bases and J gave up 3 bases, with 22 bases separating them. CDR3 loop: CASSTPGGAPHYYGYTF. In DNA, the CDR3 is TGTGCCAGCAGCACCCCGGGGGGGGCCCCCCATTACTATGGCTACACCTTC. The full variable domain, its missing parts supplied by reference TRBV7-8 and TRBJ1-2, is GAGVSQSPRYKVAKRGQDVALRCDPISGHVSLFWYQQALGQGPEFLTYFQNEAQLDKSGLPSDRFFAERPEGSVSTLKIQRTQQEDSAVYLCASSTPGGAPHYYGYTFGSGTRLTVV.

This clone came up a few times. The chain uses TRBV7-9 and TRBJ1-3; D is possibly TRBD1 (6 bases). The CDR3 covers 16 residues. Germline V lookup: CDR1 SEHNR, CDR2 FQNEAQ (reference sequence). The V end was cut by 1 base, the J end by 0 bases, with 10 bases between. For the CDR3, the DNA is TGTGCCAGCAGCTTAGGGCAGGGGATCTCTGGAAACACCATATATTTT. It codes for CASSLGQGISGNTIYF. Full variable domain (rest looked up from reference TRBV7-9 and TRBJ1-3): DTGVSQNPRHKITKRGQNVTFRCDPISEHNRLYWYRQTLGQGPEFLTYFQNEAQLEKSRLLSDRFSAERPKGSFSTLEIQRTEQGDSAMYLCASSLGQGISGNTIYFGEGSWLTVV.

The gene calls are TRBV30 and TRBJ2-3, with a weak D call TRBD2 (5 bases). V was pared by 0 bases and J by 6 bases, with 16 bases between. The germline V gene has CDR1 GTSNPN and CDR2 SVGIG (reference sequence). The CDR3 extends over 15 amino acids. The CDR3 sequence: CAWSVFPSIKDTQYF. CDR3 nucleotides: TGTGCCTGGAGTGTATTCCCTAGCATCAAGGATACGCAGTATTTT.

The chain joins TRBV4-3 to TRBJ2-7; 10 bases align to TRBD2. CDR3 length: 14 residues. J was trimmed by 4 bases and V by 2 bases; bases with no gene match: 2. Germline lookup yields CDR1 LGHNA and CDR2 YSLEER. The DNA of the CDR3 is TGCGCCAGCAGCCAATTGACTAGCGGGTACGAGCAGTACTTC. Translating gives CASSQLTSGYEQYF.

The chain is built from TRBV19 and TRBJ2-7; 8 nucleotides match TRBD1. Unmatched junction bases numbered 12, after V lost 6 bases and J lost 5 bases. CDR1 and CDR2 from the germline V gene are LNHDA and SQIVND (reference sequence). This CDR3 region has 15 residues. The CDR3 region is CASSPRTGFVHEQYF. In DNA, the CDR3 is TGTGCCAGTAGCCCCCGGACAGGGTTTGTCCACGAGCAGTACTTC.

This clone appeared once. The chain has TRBV4-2 and TRBJ2-1, with a tentative D call TRBD2 (6 bases). Trimming left V 1 base short and J 5 bases short, with 18 bases between. The CDR3 extends over 17 amino acids. Germline CDR1 is LGHNA and CDR2 is YNFKEQ. The CDR3 region has the DNA TGTGCCAGCAGCCAAGTAACCACGGCGGGCGGGAACAATGAGCAGTTCTTC. Its translation is CASSQVTTAGGNNEQFF.

The V call is TRBV5-1, the J call TRBJ2-1; no firm D call. V was clipped by 1 base and J by 5 bases, with 16 bases between them. CDR1 and CDR2 (germline): SGHRS, YFSETQ. The CDR3 has 16 residues. The CDR3 nucleotides are TGCGCCAGCAGCTTGATCGCACCAGCCAGTCACAATGAGCAGTTCTTC. It yields the protein CASSLIAPASHNEQFF.

V gene TRBV4-2 combines with J gene TRBJ1-1, with D possibly TRBD1 on 6 matching bases. The V end was cut by 4 bases, the J end by 6 bases, with 12 bases between. In germline, CDR1 is LGHNA, CDR2 YNFKEQ. CDR3 length: 13 residues. CDR3 protein: CASSPGDPSEAFF. CDR3 DNA sequence: TGTGCCAGCAGCCCAGGGGATCCATCTGAAGCTTTCTTT.

The chain links TRBV29-1 to TRBJ2-2; 13 nucleotides agree with TRBD2. The V gene's germline CDR1 is SQVTM and CDR2 ANQGSEA. The CDR3 consists of 16 residues. This CDR3 is CSALLGTSGIAGELFF. CDR3 bases: TGCAGTGCCCTTTTGGGGACTAGCGGGATAGCAGGGGAGCTGTTTTTT.

In this sample, this clone turned up a few times. The chain recombines TRBV7-9 with TRBJ2-2, with 7 bases matching TRBD1. With V trimmed by 5 bases and J by 4 bases, 10 bases remained unmatched. The CDR3 spans 16 residues. Germline CDR1 and CDR2: SEHNR and FQNEAQ (reference sequence). CDR3 region: CASSLKTGIRTGELFF. In DNA form, the CDR3 reads TGTGCCAGCAGCCTCAAGACAGGGATTCGCACCGGGGAGCTGTTTTTT.

V and J are TRBV15 and TRBJ2-3; tentative D call: TRBD2 (6 bases). Trimming left V 7 bases short and J 2 bases short, with 16 bases between. Per the germline V gene, CDR1 is LNHNV and CDR2 is YYDKDF (reference sequence). The CDR3 is 15 residues long. The CDR3 is CATMKTRSFTDTQYF. CDR3 sequence (DNA): TGTGCCACCATGAAGACTAGGAGCTTCACAGATACGCAGTATTTT.

The V gene is TRBV18, the J gene TRBJ2-7, with D perhaps TRBD1 (5 bases). Germline V CDR1 and CDR2: KGHSH, LQKENI. V shed 4 bases and J shed 3 bases, with 10 bases lying between them. The length of the CDR3 is 13 residues. This CDR3 reads CASSQIDSYEQYF. The CDR3 DNA is TGTGCCAGCTCACAGATCGACAGCTACGAGCAGTACTTC.

The chain is built from TRBV5-1 and TRBJ1-1; a possible D gene is TRBD1 (6 bases). The V end was cut by 6 bases, the J end by 1 base, with 16 bases between. CDR3 length: 15 amino acids. Germline-derived CDR1 and CDR2 are SGHRS and YFSETQ. CDR3 DNA sequence: TGCGCCAGCACCCTTCAAAGGGGGGGGAACACTGAAGCTTTCTTT. It specifies CASTLQRGGNTEAFF.

CDR3 sequence (DNA): TGTGCCAGCAGTCTCGGGGGGCCCTCCTACGAGCAGTACTTC. It yields the protein CASSLGGPSYEQYF. The J gene is TRBJ2-7, the V gene TRBV6-5, with D maybe TRBD2 (7 bases). The CDR3 runs 14 residues. With 5 bases removed from V and 0 bases from J, the gap between germline ends came to 11 bases. CDR1 and CDR2 (germline): MNHEY, SVGAGI.

CDR3 coding DNA: TGCGCCACCTCAAAAGGAGGGCGCGAGCAGTACTTC. Its protein product is CATSKGGREQYF. V is TRBV5-1 and J is TRBJ2-7; D might be TRBD2 (6 bases). CDR3 length: 12 residues. The V and J ends lost 9 bases and 6 bases respectively, with 16 bases between them. CDR1 is SGHRS, CDR2 YFSETQ, per germline.

The chain is built from TRBV7-9 and TRBJ2-1; TRBD2 matches 13 bases. In germline, CDR1 is SEHNR, CDR2 FQNEAQ (reference sequence). This CDR3 spans 17 amino acids. V was clipped by 4 bases and J by 6 bases; unmatched bases: 9. CDR3 nucleotide sequence: TGTGCCAGCAGCTATCCCGGGACTAGCGGGACCCGCAATGAGCAGTTCTTC. Translating gives CASSYPGTSGTRNEQFF.

The chain uses TRBV6-6 and TRBJ2-1; 7 nucleotides line up with TRBD2. Germline V gene sequence: CDR1 MNHNY, CDR2 SVGAGI (reference sequence). Germline trimming cut 4 bases from V and 4 bases from J; bases unmatched to any gene: 7. The CDR3 sequence is 15 residues long. The CDR3 DNA is TGTGCCAGCAGTTTAGCGGGTGATACGTACAATGAGCAGTTCTTC. Protein product: CASSLAGDTYNEQFF.

The rearrangement links TRBV7-8 to TRBJ2-1, with TRBD2 identical over 9 bases. The V and J ends lost 2 bases and 8 bases, in that order; junction bases with no gene match: 10. Germline-derived CDR1 and CDR2 are SGHVS and FQNEAQ. The CDR3 sequence is 16 residues long. The CDR3 loop reads CASSLFRSGSRYEQFF. The CDR3 DNA follows: TGTGCCAGCAGCTTATTTCGTAGCGGGAGTAGGTATGAGCAGTTCTTC.

The chain employs TRBV9 and TRBJ2-1; 10 bases align to TRBD2. V gave up 2 bases and J gave up 2 bases; unmatched junction bases: 4. This CDR3 region has 16 residues. Germline loops: CDR1 SGDLS, CDR2 YYNGEE. CDR3 coding DNA: TGTGCCAGCAGCGTTGGCACTAGCGGGGCCTACAATGAGCAGTTCTTC. Translation gives CASSVGTSGAYNEQFF.

This clone appeared once. V gene TRBV7-9 combines with J gene TRBJ2-1; TRBD2 might be the D (5 bases). CDR3 length: 16 amino acids. CDR1 is SEHNR, CDR2 FQNEAQ, per germline (reference sequence). V was pared by 6 bases and J by 7 bases, with 22 bases between. The CDR3 DNA reads as TGTGCCAGCAGTCCCAAGCGGCATCTGCTCCTTAATGAGCAGTTCTTC. It is translated as CASSPKRHLLLNEQFF.

The chain links TRBV4-1 to TRBJ2-2, with TRBD1 matching over 7 bases. Germline CDR1 MGHRA, CDR2 YSYEKL. The CDR3 totals 15 residues. The ends lost 5 bases at V and 3 bases at J; junction bases unmatched: 6. In DNA form, the CDR3 reads TGCGCCAGCAGCGCGGTACAGGGGTACACCGGGGAGCTGTTTTTT. Protein sequence: CASSAVQGYTGELFF.

The rearrangement joins TRBV4-1 to TRBJ2-1, with 8 bases matching TRBD2. V shed 0 bases, J shed 13 bases, and the junction held 17 bases outside the gene matches. Germline V gene lookup returns CDR1 MGHRA and CDR2 YSYEKL. CDR3 length equals 17 residues. In DNA form, the CDR3 reads TGCGCCAGCAGCCAAGAAACGGGACTAGGGGGGCGGTTTGACCAGTTCTTC. Translated: CASSQETGLGGRFDQFF.

The DNA for the CDR3 is TGTGCCAGCAGCTTATTAAGGGGGACCCTATACAATGAGCAGTTCTTC. This codes for CASSLLRGTLYNEQFF. The V and J genes are TRBV11-2 and TRBJ2-1; tentatively, D is TRBD1 (6 bases). V lost 2 bases and J lost 4, with 15 bases in between. The CDR3 loop spans 16 amino acids. The germline gives CDR1 SGHAT, CDR2 FQNNGV.

The V and J genes are TRBV7-2 and TRBJ1-4; TRBD1 agrees at 10 bases. Germline trimming cut 5 bases from V and 5 bases from J; bases unmatched to any gene: 2. This CDR3 region has 14 residues. Germline V gene sequence: CDR1 SGHTA, CDR2 FQGNSA. The CDR3 sequence is CASSQDRGNEKLFF. The CDR3 DNA reads TGTGCCAGCAGCCAGGACAGGGGGAATGAAAAACTGTTTTTT.

V is TRBV5-1 and J is TRBJ2-7; perhaps TRBD1 as D (5 bases). CDR1 is SGHRS and CDR2 is YFSETQ in the germline V gene. This CDR3 contains 15 residues. Trimming left V 1 base short and J 4 bases short, with 15 bases between. Here the CDR3 reads CASSLSDPRTYEQYF. DNA of the CDR3: TGCGCCAGCAGCTTGTCAGACCCTAGGACATACGAGCAGTACTTC.